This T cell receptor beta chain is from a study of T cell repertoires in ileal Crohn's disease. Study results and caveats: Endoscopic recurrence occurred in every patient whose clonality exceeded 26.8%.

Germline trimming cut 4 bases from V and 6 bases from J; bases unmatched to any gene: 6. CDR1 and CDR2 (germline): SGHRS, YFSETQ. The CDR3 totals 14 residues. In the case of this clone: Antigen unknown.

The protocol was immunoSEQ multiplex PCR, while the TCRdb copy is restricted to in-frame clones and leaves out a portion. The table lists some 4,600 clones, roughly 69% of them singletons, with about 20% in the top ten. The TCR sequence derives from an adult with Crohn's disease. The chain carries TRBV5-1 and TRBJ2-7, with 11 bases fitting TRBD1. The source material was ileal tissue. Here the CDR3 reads CASSPGTGGGEQYF. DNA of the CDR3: TGCGCCAGCAGCCCAGGGACAGGGGGTGGCGAGCAGTACTTC.